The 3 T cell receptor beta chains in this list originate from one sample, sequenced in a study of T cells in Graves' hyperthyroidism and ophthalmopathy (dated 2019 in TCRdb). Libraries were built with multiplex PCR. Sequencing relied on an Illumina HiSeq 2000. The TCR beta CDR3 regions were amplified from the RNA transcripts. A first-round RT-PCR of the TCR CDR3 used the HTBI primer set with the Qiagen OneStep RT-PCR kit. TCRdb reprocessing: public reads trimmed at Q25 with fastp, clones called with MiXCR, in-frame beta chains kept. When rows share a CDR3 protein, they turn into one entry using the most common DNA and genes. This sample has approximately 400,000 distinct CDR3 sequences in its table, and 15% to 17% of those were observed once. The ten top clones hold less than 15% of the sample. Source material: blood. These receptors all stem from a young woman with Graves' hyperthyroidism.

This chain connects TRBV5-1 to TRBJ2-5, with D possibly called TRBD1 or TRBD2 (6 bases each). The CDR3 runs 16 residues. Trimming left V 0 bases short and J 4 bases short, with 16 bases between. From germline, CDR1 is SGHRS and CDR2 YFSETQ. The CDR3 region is CASSLALGKGGETQYF. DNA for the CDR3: TGCGCCAGCAGCTTGGCCTTAGGAAAGGGGGGAGAGACCCAGTACTTC.

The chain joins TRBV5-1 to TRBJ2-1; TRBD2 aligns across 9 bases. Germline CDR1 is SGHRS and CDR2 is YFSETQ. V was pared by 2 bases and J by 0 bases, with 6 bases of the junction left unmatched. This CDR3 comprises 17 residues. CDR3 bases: TGCGCCAGCAGCTTCGGGGCGGGGGGGCACTCCTACAATGAGCAGTTCTTC. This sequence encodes CASSFGAGGHSYNEQFF.

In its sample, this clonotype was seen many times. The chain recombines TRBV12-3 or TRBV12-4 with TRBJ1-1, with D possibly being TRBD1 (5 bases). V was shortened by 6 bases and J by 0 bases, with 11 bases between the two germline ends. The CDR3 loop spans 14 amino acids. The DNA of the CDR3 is TGTGCCAGCAGAGCAGGGATTATGAACACTGAAGCTTTCTTT. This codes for CASRAGIMNTEAFF.